This T cell receptor beta chain was sequenced for a study of HIV-infected children after antiretroviral therapy interruption. Treatment given: PENTA 11 planned treatment interruption arm or continuous ART arm. In this sample, this clonotype turned up many times. The antigen remains unidentified. Unique molecular identifiers were included in an RNA-based 3' RACE TCR library. TCRdb re-called the 3' RACE reads through MiXCR, storing one row per CDR3 protein. The top ten clones hold 0.6% to 0.85% of a sample with some 51,000 distinct CDR3 sequences, around 4% of them seen once. The V gene's germline CDR1 is SGHTA and CDR2 FQGTGA. This CDR3 spans 15 amino acids. The trim removed 1 base at V and 2 bases at J, leaving 3 bases unmatched. Broader study findings: Naive CD4+ Gini coefficient rose by interruption end, suggesting clonal expansion.

The clonotype was recovered from a pool of human donors with HIV. The chain joins TRBV7-3 to TRBJ2-5, with 8 nucleotides matching TRBD1. The sample here was CD45RA+ CD4+ T cells from PBMCs, pooled from several time points, taken from a donor given antiretroviral therapy, either interrupted or continuous. Subset here: naive CD4+ CD45RA+ CD45RO- T cells. The CDR3 loop is CASSLKRTGQETQYF. CDR3 coding DNA: TGTGCCAGCAGCTTAAAGAGGACAGGGCAAGAGACCCAGTACTTC.